These T cell receptor beta chains were read from a single sample in a study of metastatic and nonmetastatic thyroid tumors. Using MiXCR, TCRdb reanalyzed the PCR reads. This sample has 23,000 or so clones, with about a quarter found just once. The specimen sequenced was blood. Every receptor here comes from a female donor with papillary thyroid cancer or a benign thyroid nodule (not recorded which). Some clones in this sample may be carry-over from other donors' samples. Both conserved end residues are part of each CDR3. D genes are given only for firm matches. Clone sizes are given selectively: once, few, many, or a class where the clone is expanded.

CASSSDRLTNYGYTF | TGTGCCAGCAGTTCCGACAGACTCACTAACTATGGCTACACCTTC | 15 | . | many | TRBJ1-2 | TRBV27
CASSLQGVGNQPQHF | TGTGCCAGCAGCCTACAAGGGGTCGGAAATCAGCCCCAGCATTTT | 15 | . | . | TRBJ1-5 | TRBV11-2
CASNGELGGAQHF | TGTGCCAGCAACGGTGAACTGGGGGGTGCCCAGCATTTT | 13 | . | many | TRBJ1-5 | TRBV2
CASSRSGSGTDTQYF | TGTGCCAGCAGCCGTAGCGGGAGTGGTACAGATACGCAGTATTTT | 15 | TRBD2 | many | TRBJ2-3 | TRBV5-6
CASSQLDLSTVHEQYF | TGTGCCAGCAGCCAACTTGATCTAAGCACCGTCCACGAGCAGTACTTC | 16 | . | few | TRBJ2-7 | TRBV28
CASSPTSGVSYEQYF | TGTGCCAGCAGTCCGACTAGCGGGGTTTCCTACGAGCAGTACTTC | 15 | TRBD2 | few | TRBJ2-7 | TRBV2
CASLPTGLGNTEASF | TGTGCCAGCCTCCCGACGGGGCTAGGGAACACTGAAGCTTCCTTT | 15 | . | few | TRBJ1-1 | TRBV28
CASEAAAYNEQFF | TGTGCCTCCGAGGCCGCCGCCTACAATGAGCAGTTCTTC | 13 | . | . | TRBJ2-1 | TRBV30
CASSTQLAGGSYEQYF | TGCGCCAGCAGCACCCAGCTAGCGGGGGGCTCCTACGAGCAGTACTTC | 16 | TRBD2 | . | TRBJ2-7 | TRBV5-1
CAVGHPNYGYTF | TGTGCCGTAGGACACCCTAACTATGGCTACACCTTC | 12 | . | . | TRBJ1-2 | TRBV12-3/TRBV12-4
CANAPVETGMLEQYF | TGTGCCAACGCCCCCGTGGAGACAGGGATGCTCGAGCAGTACTTC | 15 | TRBD1 | many | TRBJ2-7 | TRBV10-3
CASSARVRENEQFF | TGTGCCAGCAGTGCTAGGGTCCGGGAGAATGAGCAGTTCTTC | 14 | . | many | TRBJ2-1 | TRBV6-1
CSASFERGGNQPQHF | TGCAGTGCTAGTTTCGAGCGGGGCGGCAATCAGCCCCAGCATTTT | 15 | . | . | TRBJ1-5 | TRBV20-1
CASSSGTVDTDTQYF | TGTGCCAGCAGTTCCGGGACAGTGGACACAGATACGCAGTATTTT | 15 | TRBD1 | . | TRBJ2-3 | TRBV6-2/TRBV6-3
CASSFRGRSGYTF | TGCGCCAGCAGTTTCAGGGGGCGTAGTGGCTACACCTTC | 13 | TRBD1 | many | TRBJ1-2 | TRBV6-1
CASKTGGADTQYF | TGTGCCAGCAAGACAGGTGGTGCGGATACGCAGTATTTT | 13 | . | . | TRBJ2-3 | TRBV6-2/TRBV6-3
CASSLRYPDSTDTQYF | TGCGCCAGCAGCTTACGTTACCCGGACAGCACAGATACGCAGTATTTT | 16 | . | few | TRBJ2-3 | TRBV5-1
CASSPRTGAMGQPQHF | TGTGCCAGCAGCCCCAGGACAGGGGCGATGGGTCAGCCCCAGCATTTT | 16 | TRBD1 | many | TRBJ1-5 | TRBV5-5
CPSSRVGSGLTNTEAFF | TGTCCCAGTAGTCGAGTCGGCTCTGGGCTTACGAACACTGAAGCTTTCTTT | 17 | . | once | TRBJ1-1 | TRBV19
CASSFNRGDTEAFF | TGTGCCAGCAGCTTTAATCGAGGGGACACTGAAGCTTTCTTT | 14 | . | many | TRBJ1-1 | TRBV7-9
CASSLTTTSSGNTIYF | TGTGCCAGCTCACTAACGACAACCAGCTCTGGAAACACCATATATTTT | 16 | . | . | TRBJ1-3 | TRBV18
CASSYTGLTDTQYF | TGTGCCAGCAGTTACACAGGTTTGACAGATACGCAGTATTTT | 14 | . | many | TRBJ2-3 | TRBV6-5
CASSPRGSGSTSTDTQYF | TGTGCCAGCAGCCCCCGGGGTAGCGGGTCCACTAGCACAGATACGCAGTATTTT | 18 | TRBD2 | medium-sized | TRBJ2-3 | TRBV7-8
CASSPLEGSYEQYF | TGTGCCAGCAGCCCTCTGGAGGGCTCCTACGAGCAGTACTTC | 14 | . | . | TRBJ2-7 | TRBV7-2
CATSRDRVANEKLFF | TGTGCCACCAGCAGAGATCGGGTGGCTAACGAAAAACTGTTTTTT | 15 | . | . | TRBJ1-4 | TRBV15
CASRVEGLRYLHF | TGCGCCAGCAGAGTAGAGGGGCTACGGTACCTCCACTTT | 13 | . | . | TRBJ1-6 | TRBV5-1
CASSPTQLQETQYF | TGTGCCAGCAGTCCCACCCAGTTACAAGAGACCCAGTACTTC | 14 | . | . | TRBJ2-5 | TRBV28
CASSLVLLASTGELFF | TGTGCCAGCAGCTTAGTTTTACTAGCTTCCACCGGGGAGCTGTTTTTT | 16 | . | few | TRBJ2-2 | TRBV11-1
CASIWVGEKLFF | TGTGCCTCCATATGGGTTGGCGAAAAACTGTTTTTT | 12 | . | many | TRBJ1-4 | TRBV30
CASSVGVSYEQYF | TGTGCCAGCAGTGTAGGGGTCTCCTACGAGCAGTACTTC | 13 | . | many | TRBJ2-7 | TRBV7-6
CASSLQGLRDTQYF | TGTGCCAGCTCACTTCAGGGGCTCCGGGATACGCAGTATTTT | 14 | . | many | TRBJ2-3 | TRBV18
CASSPGAGGGNTIYF | TGTGCCAGCAGCCCGGGAGCGGGGGGAGGAAACACCATATATTTT | 15 | . | medium-sized | TRBJ1-3 | TRBV11-2
CASSFPTSAGELFF | TGCGCCAGCAGCTTCCCCACTAGCGCCGGGGAGCTGTTTTTT | 14 | TRBD2 | many | TRBJ2-2 | TRBV5-1
CASSSRGRNANYGYTF | TGTGCCAGCAGCTCCCGGGGAAGGAACGCTAACTATGGCTACACCTTC | 16 | . | many | TRBJ1-2 | TRBV5-4
CASSLLAGKIGELFF | TGTGCCAGCAGCTTACTTGCGGGAAAAATCGGGGAGCTGTTTTTT | 15 | . | many | TRBJ2-2 | TRBV7-9
CASSSPWGSRSSNYGYTF | TGTGCCAGCAGCTCCCCATGGGGCTCCAGAAGCTCTAACTATGGCTACACCTTC | 18 | . | medium-sized | TRBJ1-2 | TRBV7-2